The 24 T cell receptor beta chains below were found in one sample sequenced in a study of cytomegalovirus exposure and HLA in healthy donors. The PCR ran on 60 Vbeta and 13 Jbeta primers. Sequencing used immunoSEQ multiplex PCR; TCRdb keeps in-frame clones, though not all of them. The sample comprises about 140,000 clones, approximately 73% of which are singletons, and over 9.5% rests with the top ten. The source material was PBMCs. The origin of the receptors is a man younger than 40 in good health and CMV-seropositive.

The sample holds a few counts of this clone. The chain couples TRBV29-1 to TRBJ1-1; the D is unclear. CDR1 SQVTM and CDR2 ANQGSEA come from the germline V gene. Trimming removed 8 bases from V and 0 bases from J, with 13 bases in between. The CDR3 spans 13 residues. CDR3 in amino acids: CSLQQNMNTEAFF. The DNA of the CDR3 is TGCAGCCTTCAACAGAACATGAACACTGAAGCTTTCTTT.

This clone has only a few counts. The chain has TRBV27 and TRBJ1-4, with D unresolved. The CDR3 totals 14 residues. Germline lookup yields CDR1 MNHEY and CDR2 SMNVEV (reference sequence). The V gene lost 2 bases and the J gene lost 5 bases, with 9 bases spanning the gap. The CDR3 loop reads CASSLRRANEKLFF. CDR3 DNA: TGTGCCAGCAGTTTAAGGCGGGCGAATGAAAAACTGTTTTTT.

The sample holds a few counts of this clone. Only one base separates this from a far larger clonotype, so it likely reflects a read error. The identical CDR3 is also encoded by other nucleotide sequences in the sample. The genes are TRBV7-9 and TRBJ2-1; 7 bases align to TRBD2. Germline V CDR1 and CDR2: SEHNR, FQNEAQ (reference sequence). CDR3 length: 16 residues. CDR3 loop: CASSLEVSGIGHEQFF. DNA of the CDR3: TGTGCTAGCAGCTTAGAAGTCAGCGGGATAGGACATGAGCAGTTCTTC.

The rearrangement uses TRBV5-1 and TRBJ2-1; 11 bases align to TRBD2. This CDR3 spans 16 amino acids. The ends lost 4 bases at V and 8 bases at J; junction bases unmatched: 11. Germline V gives CDR1 SGHRS, CDR2 YFSETQ. CDR3 coding DNA: TGCGCCAGCAGCCCCGGGACTAGCGGACTCAACCATGAGCAGTTCTTC. Translated, it gives CASSPGTSGLNHEQFF.

This rearrangement joins TRBV19 to TRBJ1-1; a weak D match, TRBD1 (5 bases). The CDR3 spans 15 residues. V lost 5 bases, J lost 4 bases, and 17 bases lay in between. The germline CDR1 and CDR2 sequences are LNHDA and SQIVND (reference sequence). The chain's CDR3 is CASSWGRVPATEAFF. As DNA, the CDR3 is TGTGCCAGTAGTTGGGGCAGGGTGCCGGCCACTGAAGCTTTCTTT.

Notes on this clone: A junction end diverges from the germline sequence, so it may reflect a read error. The gene calls are TRBV2 and TRBJ2-7; 10 bases line up with TRBD2. CDR1 is SNHLY and CDR2 is FYNNEI in the germline V gene. This CDR3 spans 16 amino acids. The CDR3 region is CASSEEGSGRAYEQYF. In DNA, the CDR3 is TGTGCCAGCAGTGAAGAAGGAAGCGGGAGGGCCTATGAGCAGTACTTC.

This CDR3 is CASSQEGGEDRTYEQYF. CDR3 nucleotides: TGCGCCAGCAGCCAAGAGGGGGGAGAGGATAGAACCTACGAGCAGTACTTC. This chain uses TRBV4-1 with TRBJ2-7, with a weak D call TRBD2 (6 bases). The germline gives CDR1 MGHRA, CDR2 YSYEKL. Trimming left V 0 bases short and J 2 bases short, with 17 bases between. The length of the CDR3 is 17 residues.

The V gene is TRBV5-1, the J gene TRBJ1-2; TRBD1 matches at 11 bases. Per germline, CDR1 SGHRS and CDR2 YFSETQ. Germline trimming cut 4 bases from V and 6 bases from J; bases unmatched to any gene: 8. The CDR3 extends over 15 amino acids. The CDR3 loop is CASSLGQGAIDGYTF. CDR3 nucleotide sequence: TGCGCCAGCAGCCTAGGACAGGGGGCTATTGATGGCTACACCTTC.

This clone was observed a few times. The rearrangement joins TRBV5-1 to TRBJ1-3; a weak D match, TRBD1 (5 bases). Germline V gene lookup returns CDR1 SGHRS and CDR2 YFSETQ. The V gene lost 2 bases and the J gene lost 0 bases, with 9 bases spanning the gap. This CDR3 comprises 15 residues. The CDR3 sequence: CASSFRGDSGNTIYF. CDR3 in DNA: TGCGCCAGCAGCTTTAGGGGCGACTCTGGAAACACCATATATTTT.

V is TRBV7-6 and J is TRBJ2-7; 10 bases agree with TRBD1. V shed 4 bases and J 9 bases; nucleotides not matched to a gene: 6. Germline assignment: CDR1 SGHVS and CDR2 FNYEAQ. The CDR3 length is 13 residues. This chain's CDR3 is CASSSTGQGPQYF. CDR3 sequence (DNA): TGTGCCAGCAGCTCGACGGGACAGGGGCCGCAGTACTTC.

The chain combines TRBV11-3 with TRBJ2-1; D may be TRBD1 (6 bases). The V gene lost 3 bases and the J gene lost 0 bases, with 9 bases spanning the gap. From germline, CDR1 is SGHNT and CDR2 YENEEA. There are 15 residues in the CDR3. The CDR3: CASSFRGRSYNEQFF. The CDR3 coding sequence is TGTGCCAGCAGCTTCAGGGGTCGCTCCTACAATGAGCAGTTCTTC.

The chain recombines TRBV10-3 with TRBJ1-1; the match to TRBD1 covers 7 bases. This CDR3 contains 13 residues. The junction had 3 bases not matched to a gene; V was cut back by 8 bases and J by 0 bases. Germline values: CDR1 ENHRY, CDR2 SYGVKD. CDR3 in amino acids: CAIARGMNTEAFF. The CDR3 region has the DNA TGTGCCATCGCCAGGGGGATGAACACTGAAGCTTTCTTT.

The CDR3 nucleotides read TGTGCCAGCAGTGTAAGCGGGACCCTGAACACCGGGGAGCTGTTTTTT. Translating it yields CASSVSGTLNTGELFF. The chain is built from TRBV2 and TRBJ2-2; 7 nucleotides line up with TRBD2. V lost 4 bases and J lost 1; bases outside the gene matches: 6. CDR1 is SNHLY, CDR2 FYNNEI, per germline. CDR3 length: 16 amino acids.

The chain joins TRBV5-4 to TRBJ2-5, with 9 bases aligning to TRBD2. The V and J ends lost 4 bases and 5 bases, in that order; junction bases with no gene match: 9. The CDR3 extends over 15 amino acids. Germline V lookup: CDR1 SGHNT, CDR2 YYREEE (reference sequence). CDR3 nucleotides: TGTGCCAGCAGCACGGGACTAGCAACCTCGGAGACCCAGTACTTC. Encoded protein: CASSTGLATSETQYF.

The V and J genes are TRBV27 and TRBJ1-4; D gene unclear. The V end was cut by 0 bases, the J end by 1 base, with 6 bases between. This CDR3 has 15 amino acids. Germline V CDR1 and CDR2: MNHEY, SMNVEV (reference sequence). CDR3 in DNA: TGTGCCAGCAGTTTATCTCCTTTAACTAATGAAAAACTGTTTTTT. Translating gives CASSLSPLTNEKLFF.

In the case of this clone: Distinct nucleotide sequences in the sample also encode this CDR3. The chain carries TRBV30 and TRBJ2-7; TRBD1 is a possible D gene (5 bases). CDR1 GTSNPN and CDR2 SVGIG come from the germline V gene (reference sequence). V was trimmed by 3 bases and J by 1 base, leaving 10 bases between them. This CDR3 spans 13 amino acids. CDR3 sequence: CAWSTGLSYEQYF. In nucleotides, the CDR3 is TGTGCCTGGAGCACAGGATTATCCTACGAGCAGTACTTC.

J is TRBJ2-5 and V is TRBV11-2; 7 bases fit TRBD2. This CDR3 spans 18 amino acids. Trimming took 6 bases from V and 5 from J; bases not matched to a gene: 21. From germline, CDR1 is SGHAT and CDR2 FQNNGV. The CDR3 loop is CASSRGSTSLSELETQYF. The CDR3 nucleotides read TGTGCCAGCAGTCGTGGGTCGACTAGCTTGTCGGAGTTGGAGACCCAGTACTTC. The variable domain in full, completed from reference TRBV11-2 and TRBJ2-5, reads EAGVAQSPRYKIIEKRQSVAFWCNPISGHATLYWYQQILGQGPKLLIQFQNNGVVDDSQLPKDRFSAERLKGVDSTLKIQPAKLEDSAVYLCASSRGSTSLSELETQYFGPGTRLLVL.

This chain connects TRBV27 to TRBJ2-5; D is undetermined. CDR1 and CDR2 (germline): MNHEY, SMNVEV (reference sequence). The V end was cut by 4 bases, the J end by 5 bases, with 5 bases between. The length of the CDR3 is 11 residues. The DNA for the CDR3 is TGTGCCAGCAGTTCCGCGGAGACCCAGTACTTC. This translates into CASSSAETQYF.

This clone has only a few counts. V usage is TRBV19 and J usage is TRBJ2-7; TRBD2 matches 10 bases. J lost 6 bases, V lost 3 bases, and 5 bases had no gene match. Germline assignment: CDR1 LNHDA and CDR2 SQIVND (reference sequence). The CDR3 totals 14 residues. CDR3 bases: TGTGCCAGTAGTATCGGGACTAGCGAGTTCGAGCAGTACTTC. This gives the protein CASSIGTSEFEQYF.

The chain joins TRBV9 to TRBJ2-2; 7 positions agree with TRBD1. V shed 4 bases and J 2 bases; nucleotides not matched to a gene: 5. Germline assignment: CDR1 SGDLS and CDR2 YYNGEE. The CDR3 length is 15 residues. In DNA, the CDR3 is TGTGCCAGCAGCTCAGACAGGGTAAACACCGGGGAGCTGTTTTTT. Its translation is CASSSDRVNTGELFF.

The CDR3 DNA follows: TGTGCCAGCAGTTTATCGGTCGGGATAGAGCCAGGCACGCAGTATTTT. Encoded protein: CASSLSVGIEPGTQYF. J is TRBJ2-3 and V is TRBV27, with D perhaps matching TRBD2 (5 bases). The CDR3 has 16 amino acids. The V end was cut by 0 bases, the J end by 9 bases, with 19 bases between. Germline CDR1 is MNHEY and CDR2 is SMNVEV (reference sequence).

The chain links TRBV27 to TRBJ2-5; 8 nucleotides agree with TRBD1. Germline V gene lookup returns CDR1 MNHEY and CDR2 SMNVEV (reference sequence). Trimming removed 7 bases from V and 5 bases from J; junction bases left unmatched: 9. The CDR3 extends over 14 amino acids. DNA of the CDR3: TGTGCCAGCAATAAACAGGGGGTGGGGGAGACCCAGTACTTC. Translated, it gives CASNKQGVGETQYF.

The rearrangement joins TRBV9 to TRBJ2-3, with D possibly being TRBD1 (5 bases). This CDR3 is built from 15 residues. CDR1 SGDLS and CDR2 YYNGEE come from the germline V gene. Between the trimmed V and J ends, which lost 0 bases and 2 bases, there was a span of 10 bases. For the CDR3, the DNA is TGTGCCAGCAGCGTAGAGGGGCAGCTCACAGATACGCAGTATTTT. It translates to CASSVEGQLTDTQYF.

CDR3 DNA sequence: TGTGCCAGCAGCTTTAGGGACATGAACTACAATGAGCAGTTCTTC. This codes for CASSFRDMNYNEQFF. The chain uses TRBV6-5 and TRBJ2-1; tentative D call: TRBD1 (6 bases). Germline CDR1 and CDR2: MNHEY and SVGAGI. The CDR3 spans 15 residues. V lost 6 bases and J 3 bases, leaving 15 bases between the germline ends.